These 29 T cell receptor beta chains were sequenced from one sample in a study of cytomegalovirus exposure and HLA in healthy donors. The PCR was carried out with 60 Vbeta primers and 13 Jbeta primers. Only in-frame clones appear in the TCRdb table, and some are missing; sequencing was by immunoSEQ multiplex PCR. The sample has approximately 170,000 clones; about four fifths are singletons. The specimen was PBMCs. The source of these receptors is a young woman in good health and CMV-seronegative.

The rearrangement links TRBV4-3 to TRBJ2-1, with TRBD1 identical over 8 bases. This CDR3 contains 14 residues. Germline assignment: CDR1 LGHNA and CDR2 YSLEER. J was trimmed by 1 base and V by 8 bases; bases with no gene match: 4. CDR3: CASSRTGSYNEQFF. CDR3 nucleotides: TGCGCCAGCTCTAGGACAGGGTCCTACAATGAGCAGTTCTTC.

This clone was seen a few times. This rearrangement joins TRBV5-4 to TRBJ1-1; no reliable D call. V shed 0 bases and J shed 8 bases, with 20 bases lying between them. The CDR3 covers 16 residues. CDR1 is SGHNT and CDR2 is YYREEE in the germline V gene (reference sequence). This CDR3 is CASSLDNFDSPEEAFF. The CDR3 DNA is TGTGCCAGCAGCTTGGACAACTTCGACTCACCAGAGGAAGCTTTCTTT. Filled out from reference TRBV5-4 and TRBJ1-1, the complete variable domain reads ETGVTQSPTHLIKTRGQQVTLRCSSQSGHNTVSWYQQALGQGPQFIFQYYREEENGRGNFPPRFSGLQFPNYSSELNVNALELDDSALYLCASSLDNFDSPEEAFFGQGTRLTVV.

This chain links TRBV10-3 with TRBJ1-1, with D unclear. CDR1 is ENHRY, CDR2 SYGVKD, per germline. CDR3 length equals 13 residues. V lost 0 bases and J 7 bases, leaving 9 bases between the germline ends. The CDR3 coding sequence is TGTGCCATCAGTGAGTCTGGAGAGGGTGAAGCTTTCTTT. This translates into CAISESGEGEAFF.

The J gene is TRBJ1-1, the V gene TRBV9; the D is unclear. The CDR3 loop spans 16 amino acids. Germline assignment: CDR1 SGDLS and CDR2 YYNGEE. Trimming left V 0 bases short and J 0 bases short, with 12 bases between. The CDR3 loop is CASSVDPGLMNTEAFF. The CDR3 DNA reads TGTGCCAGCAGCGTAGACCCAGGCCTCATGAACACTGAAGCTTTCTTT.

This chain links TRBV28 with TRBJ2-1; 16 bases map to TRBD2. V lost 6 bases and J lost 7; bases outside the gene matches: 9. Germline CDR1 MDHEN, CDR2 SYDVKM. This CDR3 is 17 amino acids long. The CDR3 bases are TGTGCCAGCAGCCGGGGACTAGCGGGAGGGGTCGGGAATGAGCAGTTCTTC. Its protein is CASSRGLAGGVGNEQFF.

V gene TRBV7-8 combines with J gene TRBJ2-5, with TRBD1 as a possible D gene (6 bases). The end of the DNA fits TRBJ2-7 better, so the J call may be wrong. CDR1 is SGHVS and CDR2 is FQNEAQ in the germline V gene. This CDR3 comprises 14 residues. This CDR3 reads CASSLTGISYEQYF. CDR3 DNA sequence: TGTGCCAGCAGCTTAACAGGGATCTCCTACGAGCAGTACTTC.

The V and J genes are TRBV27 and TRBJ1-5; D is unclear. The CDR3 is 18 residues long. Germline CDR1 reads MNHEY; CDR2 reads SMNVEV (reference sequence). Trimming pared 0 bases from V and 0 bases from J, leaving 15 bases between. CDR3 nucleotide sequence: TGTGCCAGCAGTTTATCCACGCCAGGCTATTATAGCAATCAGCCCCAGCATTTT. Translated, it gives CASSLSTPGYYSNQPQHF.

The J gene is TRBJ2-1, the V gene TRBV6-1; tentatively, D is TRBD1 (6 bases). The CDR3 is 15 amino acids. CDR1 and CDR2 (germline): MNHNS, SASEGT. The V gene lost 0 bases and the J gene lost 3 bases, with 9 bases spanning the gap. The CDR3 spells CASSEALGGYNEQFF. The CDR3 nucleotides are TGTGCCAGCAGTGAAGCGCTAGGGGGCTACAATGAGCAGTTCTTC.

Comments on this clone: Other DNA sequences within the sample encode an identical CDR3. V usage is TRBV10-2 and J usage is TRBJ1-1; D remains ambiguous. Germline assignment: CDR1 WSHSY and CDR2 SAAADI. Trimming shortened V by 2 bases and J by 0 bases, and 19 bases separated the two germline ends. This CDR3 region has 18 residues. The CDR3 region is CASSETFVDGIMNTEAFF. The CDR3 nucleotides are TGCGCCAGCAGTGAGACCTTTGTGGACGGGATCATGAACACTGAAGCTTTCTTT.

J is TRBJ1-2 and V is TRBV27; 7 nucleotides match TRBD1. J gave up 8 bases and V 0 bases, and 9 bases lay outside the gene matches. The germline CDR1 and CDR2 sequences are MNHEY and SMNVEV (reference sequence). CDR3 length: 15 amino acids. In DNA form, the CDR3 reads TGTGCCAGCAGTTTATCCCCGACAGGGAGGACGGGCTACACCTTC. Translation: CASSLSPTGRTGYTF.

The CDR3 DNA follows: TGTGCCAGCAGTAGGGCCCAGAACGGACTTTTGAACACTGAAGCTTTCTTT. The encoded protein is CASSRAQNGLLNTEAFF. The rearrangement uses TRBV2 and TRBJ1-1; D uncertain. Between the trimmed V and J ends, which lost 5 bases and 0 bases, there was a span of 19 bases. The CDR3 runs to 17 residues. Germline V gene lookup returns CDR1 SNHLY and CDR2 FYNNEI.

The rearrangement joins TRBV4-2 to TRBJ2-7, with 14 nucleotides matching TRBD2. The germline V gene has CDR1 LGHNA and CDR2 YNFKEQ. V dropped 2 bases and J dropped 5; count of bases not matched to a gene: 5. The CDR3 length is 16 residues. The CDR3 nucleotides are TGTGCCAGCAGCCAACCGGGACTAGCGGGAGACCACGAGCAGTACTTC. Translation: CASSQPGLAGDHEQYF.

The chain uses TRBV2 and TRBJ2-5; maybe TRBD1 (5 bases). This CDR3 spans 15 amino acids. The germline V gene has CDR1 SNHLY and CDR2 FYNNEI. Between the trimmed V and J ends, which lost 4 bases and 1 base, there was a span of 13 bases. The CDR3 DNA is TGTGCCAGCAGTGCAGTACAGGATCCCCAAGAGACCCAGTACTTC. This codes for CASSAVQDPQETQYF.

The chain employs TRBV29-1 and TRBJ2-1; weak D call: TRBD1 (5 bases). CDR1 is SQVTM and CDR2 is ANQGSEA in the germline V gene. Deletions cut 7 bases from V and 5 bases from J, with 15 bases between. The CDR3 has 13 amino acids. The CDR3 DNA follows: TGCAGCGGTAGACAAGACAGACACAATGAGCAGTTCTTC. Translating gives CSGRQDRHNEQFF.

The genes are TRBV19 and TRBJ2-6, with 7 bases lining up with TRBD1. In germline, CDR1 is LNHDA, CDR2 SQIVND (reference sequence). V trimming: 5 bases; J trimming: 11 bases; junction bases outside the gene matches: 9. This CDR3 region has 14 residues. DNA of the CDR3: TGTGCCAGTAGTTCAGGGACAGAGATCTACGTCCTGACTTTC. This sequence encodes CASSSGTEIYVLTF.

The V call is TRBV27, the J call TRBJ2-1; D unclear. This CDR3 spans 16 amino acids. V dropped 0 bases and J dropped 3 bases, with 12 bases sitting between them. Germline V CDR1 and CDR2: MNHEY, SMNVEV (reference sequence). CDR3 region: CASSLSPPRSYNEQFF. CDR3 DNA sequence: TGTGCCAGCAGTTTATCCCCTCCCCGGAGCTACAATGAGCAGTTCTTC.

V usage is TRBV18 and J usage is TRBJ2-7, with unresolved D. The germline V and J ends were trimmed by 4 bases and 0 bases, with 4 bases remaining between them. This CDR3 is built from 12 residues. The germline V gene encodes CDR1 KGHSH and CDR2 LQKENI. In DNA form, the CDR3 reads TGTGCCAGCTCACGAGTCTCCTACGAGCAGTACTTC. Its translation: CASSRVSYEQYF.

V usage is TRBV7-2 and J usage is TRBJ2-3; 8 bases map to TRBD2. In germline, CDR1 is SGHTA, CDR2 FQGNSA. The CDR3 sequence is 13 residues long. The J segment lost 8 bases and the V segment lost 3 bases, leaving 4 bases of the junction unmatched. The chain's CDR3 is CASSLGSGSTQYF. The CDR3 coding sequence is TGTGCCAGCAGCTTGGGCAGCGGGAGTACGCAGTATTTT.

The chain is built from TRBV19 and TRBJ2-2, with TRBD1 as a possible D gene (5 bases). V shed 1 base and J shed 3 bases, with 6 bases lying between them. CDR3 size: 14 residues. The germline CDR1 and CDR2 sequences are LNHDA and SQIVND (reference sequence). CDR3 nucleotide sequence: TGTGCCAGTAGTATAGGACAGTACACCGGGGAGCTGTTTTTT. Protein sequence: CASSIGQYTGELFF.

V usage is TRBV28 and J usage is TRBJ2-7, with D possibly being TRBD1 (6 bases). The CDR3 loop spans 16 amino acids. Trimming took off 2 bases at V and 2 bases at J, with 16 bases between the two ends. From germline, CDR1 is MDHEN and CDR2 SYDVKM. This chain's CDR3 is CASSLSSLGGTYEQYF. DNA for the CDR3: TGTGCCAGCAGTTTAAGTAGTTTAGGGGGAACCTACGAGCAGTACTTC.

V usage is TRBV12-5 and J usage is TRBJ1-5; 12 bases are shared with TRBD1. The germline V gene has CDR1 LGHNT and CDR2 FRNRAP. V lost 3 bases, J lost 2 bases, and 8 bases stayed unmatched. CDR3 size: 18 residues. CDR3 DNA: TGTGCTAGTGGTTTTGGGACAGGGGGCTCTTTGGGCAATCAGCCCCAGCATTTT. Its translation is CASGFGTGGSLGNQPQHF.

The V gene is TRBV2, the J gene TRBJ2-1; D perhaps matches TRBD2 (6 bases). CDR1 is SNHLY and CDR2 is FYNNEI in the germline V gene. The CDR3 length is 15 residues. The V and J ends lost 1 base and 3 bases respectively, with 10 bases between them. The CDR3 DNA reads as TGTGCCAGCAGTGAAGGGCTAGCGCGCTACAATGAGCAGTTCTTC. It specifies CASSEGLARYNEQFF.

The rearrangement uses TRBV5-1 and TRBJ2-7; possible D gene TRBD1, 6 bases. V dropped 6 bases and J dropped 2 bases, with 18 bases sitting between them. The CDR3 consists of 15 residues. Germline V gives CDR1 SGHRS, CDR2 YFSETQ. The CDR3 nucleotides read TGCGCCAGCACCCCCTCGACAGGAGGTACCTACGAGCAGTACTTC. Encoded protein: CASTPSTGGTYEQYF.

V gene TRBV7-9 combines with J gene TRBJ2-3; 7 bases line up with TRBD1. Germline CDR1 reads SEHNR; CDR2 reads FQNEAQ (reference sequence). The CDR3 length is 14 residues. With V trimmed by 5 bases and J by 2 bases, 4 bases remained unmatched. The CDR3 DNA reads TGTGCCAGCAGCCAGGGACAGAACACAGATACGCAGTATTTT. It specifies CASSQGQNTDTQYF.

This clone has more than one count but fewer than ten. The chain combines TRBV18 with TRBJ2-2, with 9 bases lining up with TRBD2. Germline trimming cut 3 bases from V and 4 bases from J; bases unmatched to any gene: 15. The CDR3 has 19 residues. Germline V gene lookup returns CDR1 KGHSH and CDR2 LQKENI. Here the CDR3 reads CASSPELAGGPMGTGELFF. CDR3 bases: TGTGCCAGCTCACCCGAACTCGCGGGAGGGCCTATGGGCACCGGGGAGCTGTTTTTT.

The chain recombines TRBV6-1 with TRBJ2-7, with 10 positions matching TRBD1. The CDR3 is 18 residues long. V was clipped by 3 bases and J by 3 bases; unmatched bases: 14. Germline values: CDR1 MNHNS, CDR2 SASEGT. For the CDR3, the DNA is TGTGCCAGCAGTGAGAGACAGGGGGCGACCCTGCGAGGCTACGAGCAGTACTTC. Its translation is CASSERQGATLRGYEQYF.

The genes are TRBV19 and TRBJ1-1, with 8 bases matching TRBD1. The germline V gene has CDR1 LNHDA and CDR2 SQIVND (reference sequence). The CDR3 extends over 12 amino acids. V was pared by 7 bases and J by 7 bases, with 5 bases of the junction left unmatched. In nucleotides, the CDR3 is TGTGCCAGTATCACAGGGGGAGGTGAAGCTTTCTTT. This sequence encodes CASITGGGEAFF.

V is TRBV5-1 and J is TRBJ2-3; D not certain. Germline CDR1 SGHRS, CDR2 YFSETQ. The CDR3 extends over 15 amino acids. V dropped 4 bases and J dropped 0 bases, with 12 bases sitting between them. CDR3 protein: CASSISPGSTDTQYF. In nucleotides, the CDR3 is TGCGCCAGCAGCATCTCACCCGGGAGCACAGATACGCAGTATTTT.

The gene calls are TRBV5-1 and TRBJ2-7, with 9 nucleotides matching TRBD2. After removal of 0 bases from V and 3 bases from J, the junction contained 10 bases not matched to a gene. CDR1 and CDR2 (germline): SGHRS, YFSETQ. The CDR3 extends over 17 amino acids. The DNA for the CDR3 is TGCGCCAGCAGCTTGGAAGGGCGGGAGGGCCCTATCTACGAGCAGTACTTC. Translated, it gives CASSLEGREGPIYEQYF.